These 13 T cell receptor beta chains share one sample of origin, sequenced in a study of blood T cell repertoires in COVID-19 (dated by TCRdb to 2020 to 2021). The library was prepared using the immunoSEQ multiplex PCR assay. TCRdb holds this immuneACCESS table with in-frame rearrangements only. Some clones are missing; in checked studies, unresolved V genes explain under half, and the rest has no known cause. The sample profile shows approximately 54,000 clones; 90% of them were found once. The top ten hold roughly 3.9% of the sample. Input material: peripheral blood. These receptors were obtained from a man aged 50 to 59 with acute or convalescent COVID-19.

The chain joins TRBV14 to TRBJ2-2; D is ambiguous. The CDR3 is made up of 14 amino acids. Trimming removed 1 base from V and 0 bases from J, with 3 bases in between. Germline values: CDR1 SGHDN, CDR2 FVKESK. This CDR3 is CASSQGPNTGELFF. CDR3 nucleotides: TGTGCCAGCAGCCAAGGGCCGAACACCGGGGAGCTGTTTTTT.

The chain uses TRBV10-3 and TRBJ1-2; 10 nucleotides align to TRBD1. The germline CDR1 and CDR2 sequences are ENHRY and SYGVKD. With V trimmed by 2 bases and J by 4 bases, 4 bases remained unmatched. The CDR3 extends over 15 amino acids. For the CDR3, the DNA is TGTGCCATCAGTGAGATAGGGGACAGGGGCTATGGCTACACCTTC. This codes for CAISEIGDRGYGYTF.

The chain recombines TRBV19 with TRBJ2-1, with D tentatively TRBD2 (5 bases). V shed 4 bases and J shed 9 bases, with 16 bases lying between them. Per the germline V gene, CDR1 is LNHDA and CDR2 is SQIVND (reference sequence). The CDR3 sequence is 14 residues long. The CDR3 sequence: CASSNRAGGGEQFF. CDR3 DNA sequence: TGTGCCAGTAGTAACCGGGCAGGAGGAGGTGAGCAGTTCTTC.

V usage is TRBV19 and J usage is TRBJ1-5, with TRBD1 as a possible D gene (5 bases). Germline V gene data show CDR1 as LNHDA and CDR2 as SQIVND (reference sequence). There are 14 residues in the CDR3. V lost 3 bases, J lost 1 base, and 7 bases lay in between. The CDR3 spells CASSIKGSNQPQHF. CDR3 coding DNA: TGTGCCAGTAGTATCAAGGGGAGCAATCAGCCCCAGCATTTT.

V is TRBV24-1 and J is TRBJ2-5; TRBD1 aligns across 9 bases. V lost 1 base to trimming and J lost 5 bases; unmatched junction nucleotides: 7. Per germline, CDR1 KGHDR and CDR2 SFDVKD. This CDR3 contains 16 residues. The CDR3 coding sequence is TGTGCCACCAGTGATTTATCGGGACAGGGAAGGGAGACCCAGTACTTC. It yields the protein CATSDLSGQGRETQYF.

This clone appeared once. This chain connects TRBV6-5 to TRBJ2-7; 9 bases are shared with TRBD1. J was trimmed by 1 base and V by 5 bases; bases with no gene match: 6. This CDR3 is built from 15 residues. Germline V gives CDR1 MNHEY, CDR2 SVGAGI. CDR3 in amino acids: CASSNPGQGSYEQYF. The CDR3 nucleotides read TGTGCCAGCAGTAATCCGGGACAGGGTTCCTACGAGCAGTACTTC.

This clone showed up just once. The chain recombines TRBV7-6 with TRBJ2-5; D possibly corresponds to TRBD1 (6 bases). The germline V gene encodes CDR1 SGHVS and CDR2 FNYEAQ. V was clipped by 5 bases and J by 5 bases, with 18 bases between them. CDR3 length equals 15 residues. The CDR3 sequence: CASSGIGGVGETQYF. In nucleotides, the CDR3 is TGTGCCAGCAGCGGTATAGGGGGAGTGGGTGAGACCCAGTACTTC.

This clone was detected once. The gene calls are TRBV23-1 and TRBJ1-5; D is perhaps TRBD1 (5 bases). TRBV23-1 is recorded as an ORF, its role being uncertain. The V end was cut by 4 bases, the J end by 0 bases, with 25 bases between. This CDR3 spans 20 amino acids. The CDR3: CASSLLSGVTYTYSNQPQHF. CDR3 nucleotide sequence: TGCGCCAGCAGTCTATTGTCGGGGGTTACTTATACATATAGCAATCAGCCCCAGCATTTT.

V and J are TRBV6-1 and TRBJ2-3, with TRBD2 matching 7 bases. Trimming cost V 2 bases and J 5 bases; bases outside gene matches: 7. The length of the CDR3 is 15 residues. The germline gives CDR1 MNHNS, CDR2 SASEGT. For the CDR3, the DNA is TGTGCCAGCAGTGAACGGGTGGCGGGAGAAGATACGCAGTATTTT. It codes for CASSERVAGEDTQYF.

The chain is built from TRBV4-3 and TRBJ2-7, with 7 bases aligning to TRBD1. J gave up 3 bases and V 5 bases, and 7 bases lay outside the gene matches. This CDR3 has 14 amino acids. Germline V gives CDR1 LGHNA, CDR2 YSLEER. CDR3 region: CASSRGRQGYEQYF. The CDR3 bases are TGCGCCAGCAGCAGGGGGAGACAGGGCTACGAGCAGTACTTC.

The rearrangement joins TRBV7-8 to TRBJ1-2; 9 nucleotides align to TRBD1. The CDR3 covers 16 residues. Looked up from germline, CDR1 is SGHVS and CDR2 is FQNEAQ. J lost 7 bases, V lost 1 base, and 10 bases had no gene match. Here the CDR3 DNA reads TGTGCCAGCAGCTTAGTGCTACAACAGGGGGCCAGTGGCTACACCTTC. This sequence encodes CASSLVLQQGASGYTF.

CDR3 protein: CASSKGGSSSYNEQFF. CDR3 bases: TGTGCCAGCTCGAAGGGAGGGAGCTCATCCTACAATGAGCAGTTCTTC. The chain combines TRBV18 with TRBJ2-1; 7 positions match TRBD2. Germline V gene sequence: CDR1 KGHSH, CDR2 LQKENI. This CDR3 comprises 16 residues. Trimming at V came to 6 bases and at J to 1 base, leaving 9 bases not matched to a gene.

V usage is TRBV5-1 and J usage is TRBJ1-1, with 9 bases that match TRBD1. Germline V gene lookup returns CDR1 SGHRS and CDR2 YFSETQ. With 1 base clipped from V and 1 base from J, the junction kept 2 bases outside the gene matches. CDR3 length: 15 amino acids. The CDR3 region has the DNA TGCGCCAGCAGCTTGACAGGGGGCGGGAACACTGAAGCTTTCTTT. Its protein is CASSLTGGGNTEAFF.